The rows below give T cell receptor beta chains drawn from one sample of a study of cytomegalovirus exposure and HLA in healthy donors. The repertoire was sequenced with immunoSEQ multiplex PCR; TCRdb's copy has only in-frame clones and lacks some. Across 140,000 to 150,000 clones, the top ten clones capture about 1.6% of the sample. The sample consisted of PBMCs. The receptors were sampled from a woman aged 45-65 years in good health and CMV-seronegative. CDR3s include the opening cysteine and the closing phenylalanine or tryptophan. The D gene is left open where the match is weak.

J gene,D gene,V gene,CDR3 DNA,CDR3 protein
TRBJ2-1,.,TRBV4-3,TGCGCCAGCAGCCTCCAGGGGGGTAGCGGGACCTACTACAATGAGCAGTTCTTC,CASSLQGGSGTYYNEQFF
TRBJ1-2,TRBD1,TRBV2,TGTGCCAGCAGTCGTCAGGGGGTTAGCTATGGCTACACCTTC,CASSRQGVSYGYTF
TRBJ2-4,.,TRBV18,TGTGCCAGCTCACCACCACAAAGCCAGGGGAACATTCAGTACTTC,CASSPPQSQGNIQYF
TRBJ2-5,TRBD1,TRBV5-1,TGCGCCAGCACTCGGGACAGGGGTGGTTCGGGAGAGACCCAGTACTTC,CASTRDRGGSGETQYF
TRBJ2-1,TRBD2,TRBV6-6,TGTGCCAGCAGACGAGGCCTAGCGGACCAAAACAATGAGCAGTTCTTC,CASRRGLADQNNEQFF
TRBJ1-1,.,TRBV5-1,TGCGCCAGCAGCTTGCGGGGAGTGGGCACTGAAGCTTTCTTT,CASSLRGVGTEAFF
TRBJ2-1,TRBD2,TRBV7-2,TGTGCCAGCAGCCCAGGAACTAGCGGGAGGGACAATGAGCAGTTCTTC,CASSPGTSGRDNEQFF
TRBJ1-2,TRBD1,TRBV7-6,TGTGCCAGCAGCTTAAGGGACAGGGGGACTAACTATGGCTACACCTTC,CASSLRDRGTNYGYTF
TRBJ1-1,.,TRBV5-1,TGCGCCAGCAGCTTGGACCCTGCAGGGAACACTGAAGCTTTCTTT,CASSLDPAGNTEAFF
TRBJ1-1,.,TRBV5-8,TGTGCCAGCAGCTTGGGGCCCTCCTCGAACACTGAAGCTTTCTTT,CASSLGPSSNTEAFF
TRBJ2-2,.,TRBV6-4,TGTGCCAGTTCCCCTTCGGCGGCCAGCACCGGGGAGCTGTTTTTT,CASSPSAASTGELFF
TRBJ2-1,TRBD1,TRBV6-5,TGTGCCAGCAGTTACTTAACAGGGGGCAATGAGCAGTTCTTC,CASSYLTGGNEQFF
TRBJ2-7,TRBD1,TRBV5-4,TGTGCCAGCAGCCTCAGACAGGGGACCTACGAGCAGTACTTC,CASSLRQGTYEQYF
TRBJ2-7,TRBD1,TRBV11-2,TGTGCCAGCAGCTTGACAGGGGGCAGAGGAGAGCAGTACTTC,CASSLTGGRGEQYF
TRBJ2-3,TRBD2,TRBV7-2,TGTGCCAGCAGCTTAATACCGGGGGGGTACACAGATACGCAGTATTTT,CASSLIPGGYTDTQYF
TRBJ2-7,.,TRBV30,TGTGCCTGGAGTGTCCTCGGTGACGAGCAGTACTTC,CAWSVLGDEQYF
TRBJ2-7,TRBD2,TRBV6-5,TGTGCCAGCAGTTACCCCGCCGGGACTAGCGGAAACGAGCAGTACTTC,CASSYPAGTSGNEQYF
TRBJ1-5,.,TRBV2,TGTGCCAGCAGTGATAAGAGGTATCAGGGAGGTGGCAATCAGCCCCAGCATTTT,CASSDKRYQGGGNQPQHF
TRBJ1-2,.,TRBV28,TGTGCCAGCACCCAGCGGGGGAGGCAGGGTCTGTATGGCTACACCTTC,CASTQRGRQGLYGYTF
TRBJ2-3,.,TRBV6-5,TGTGCCAGCAGAAGAGGGGGAACAGATACGCAGTATTTT,CASRRGGTDTQYF
TRBJ1-4,.,TRBV5-4,TGTGCCAGCAGCTTGTTAGATAATGAAAAACTGTTTTTT,CASSLLDNEKLFF
TRBJ2-1,TRBD2,TRBV4-2,TGTGCCAGCAGCCAAGCGGTGGGGGGGTTAGGTAATGAGCAGTTCTTC,CASSQAVGGLGNEQFF
TRBJ2-7,.,TRBV14,TGTGCCAGCAGCCAAGTGAGGGACTTTGCCTACGAGCAGTACTTC,CASSQVRDFAYEQYF
TRBJ1-2,TRBD1,TRBV5-5,TGTGCCAGCACGGCCGGGACAGGGGCCGGTCGCTATGGCTACACCTTC,CASTAGTGAGRYGYTF
TRBJ2-1,TRBD2,TRBV28,TGTGCCAGCGGGTTACGGACTAGTCGGAATGAGCAGTTCTTC,CASGLRTSRNEQFF
TRBJ1-1,.,TRBV10-3,TGTGCCATCAGTGAGTCAGTGACGACGGGCACTGAAGCTTTCTTT,CAISESVTTGTEAFF
TRBJ2-3,TRBD2,TRBV5-1,TGCGCCAGCAGGACTAGCGGGGCCCTCACAGATACGCAGTATTTT,CASRTSGALTDTQYF
TRBJ1-5,.,TRBV7-2,TGTGCCAGCAGTCCAACCAGGGATCAGCCCCAGCATTTT,CASSPTRDQPQHF
TRBJ1-4,.,TRBV4-1,TGCGCCAGCAGCCAAGATCGTAGTACGGCAGGGGAAGGGGAAAAACTGTTTTTT,CASSQDRSTAGEGEKLFF
TRBJ1-2,.,TRBV27,TGTGCCAGCAGTCCCAATAGCGGGGGGGACATCTATGGCTACACCTTC,CASSPNSGGDIYGYTF
TRBJ2-5,.,TRBV30,TGTGCCTGGAGTCCCAACGGAGAGACCCAGTACTTC,CAWSPNGETQYF
TRBJ1-1,.,TRBV6-6,TGTGCCAGCAGTGCGTTGAACACTGAAGCTTTCTTT,CASSALNTEAFF
TRBJ1-5,.,TRBV7-2,TGTGCCAGCAGCTTCATACGGGGTGGCAATCAGCCCCAGCATTTT,CASSFIRGGNQPQHF
TRBJ2-1,TRBD2,TRBV27,TGTGCCAGCAGTAGCGGGACTAGCGGATACAATGAGCAGTTCTTC,CASSSGTSGYNEQFF
TRBJ2-1,TRBD2,TRBV11-3,TGTGCCAGCAGGACGGGGGGGCAGTTCTTC,CASRTGGQFF
TRBJ1-5,TRBD1,TRBV6-6,TGTGCCAGCAGTCCAGGGGGCGCCCCTGGTCAGCCCCAGCATTTT,CASSPGGAPGQPQHF
TRBJ2-7,.,TRBV19,TGTGCCAGTAGTATAGATGAGGGTTCGAGCGAGCAGTACTTC,CASSIDEGSSEQYF
TRBJ1-1,TRBD1,TRBV28,TGTGCCAGCAGTGACAGGGTTACTGAAGCTTTCTTT,CASSDRVTEAFF
TRBJ1-2,.,TRBV6-5,TGTGCCAGCAGTCCGACAGAATTTAACTATGGCTACACCTTC,CASSPTEFNYGYTF
TRBJ1-5,.,TRBV23-1,TGCGCCAATCCCTTTCAGCCCCAGCATTTT,CANPFQPQHF
TRBJ2-7,.,TRBV6-6,TGTGCCAGCAGTTACGGATTTGACAGGCAAACCTACGAGCAGTACTTC,CASSYGFDRQTYEQYF
TRBJ1-1,.,TRBV15,TGTGCCACCAGCCGCCGGGCGTTGGGGAGTAATGAAGCTTTCTTT,CATSRRALGSNEAFF
TRBJ1-2,.,TRBV6-6,TGTGCCAGCAAGAGGGATTATTATGGCTACACCTTC,CASKRDYYGYTF
TRBJ1-1,.,TRBV6-6,TGTGCCAGCAGTCGACAGGAAGCGAACACTGAAGCTTTCTTT,CASSRQEANTEAFF
TRBJ1-4,TRBD1,TRBV11-2,TGTGCCAGCAGCGTCCCGGGACAGGTAGAAAAACTGTTTTTT,CASSVPGQVEKLFF